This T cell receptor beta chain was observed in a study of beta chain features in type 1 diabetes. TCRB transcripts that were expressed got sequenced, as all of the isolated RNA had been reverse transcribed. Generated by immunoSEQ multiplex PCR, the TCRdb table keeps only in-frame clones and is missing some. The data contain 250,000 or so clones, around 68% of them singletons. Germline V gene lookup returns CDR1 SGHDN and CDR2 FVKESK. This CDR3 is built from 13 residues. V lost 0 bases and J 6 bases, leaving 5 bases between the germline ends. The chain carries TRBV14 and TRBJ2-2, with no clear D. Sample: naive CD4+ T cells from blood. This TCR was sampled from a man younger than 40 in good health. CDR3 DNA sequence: TGTGCCAGCAGCCAAGATCTTTCCGGGGAGCTGTTTTTT. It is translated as CASSQDLSGELFF.